The TCR beta chain under discussion was sequenced for a study of T cell repertoires in cytomegalovirus infection. Study-level information: Public TCR beta signatures were indicative of both CMV infection and a matching HLA type.

Study conclusions and caveats: The study found HLA-C-restricted CMV-specific TCR beta clonotypes dominating the ex vivo response.

Each CDR3 protein is one row after TCRdb ran MiXCR on the reads. The sample records about 130,000 distinct CDR3 sequences, 7% to 9.5% being singletons. Trimming shortened V by 2 bases and J by 1 base, and 6 bases separated the two germline ends. This CDR3 has 13 residues. Germline CDR1 and CDR2: SQVTM and ANQGSEA. This clonotype was counted ten times or more. No antigen is known for it. The J gene is TRBJ1-3, the V gene TRBV29-1; D is unclear. The specimen sequenced was PBMCs. This receptor was taken from a human donor in good health (CMV status not recorded). Some clones in this sample may be carry-over from other donors' samples. The CDR3 loop is CSVERGSGNTIYF. The CDR3 region has the DNA TGCAGCGTTGAACGGGGATCTGGAAACACCATATATTTT.